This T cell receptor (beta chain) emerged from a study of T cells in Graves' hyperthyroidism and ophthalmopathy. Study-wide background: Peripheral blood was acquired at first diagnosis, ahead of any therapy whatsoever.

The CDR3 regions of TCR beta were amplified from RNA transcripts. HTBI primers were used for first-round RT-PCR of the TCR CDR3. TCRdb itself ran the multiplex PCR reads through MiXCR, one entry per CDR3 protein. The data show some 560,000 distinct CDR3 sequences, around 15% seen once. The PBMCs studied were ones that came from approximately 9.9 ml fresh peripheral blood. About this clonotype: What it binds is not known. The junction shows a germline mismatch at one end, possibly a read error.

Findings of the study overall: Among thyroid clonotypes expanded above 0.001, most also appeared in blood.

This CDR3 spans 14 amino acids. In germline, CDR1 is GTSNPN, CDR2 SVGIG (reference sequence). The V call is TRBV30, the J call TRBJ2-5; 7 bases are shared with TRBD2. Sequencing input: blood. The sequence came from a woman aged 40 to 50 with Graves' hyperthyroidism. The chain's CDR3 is CAWSDGQGGETQHF. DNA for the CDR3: TGTGCCTGGAGTGATGGCCAGGGAGGGGAGACCCAGCACTTC.